The present TCR beta chain was sequenced within a study of cytomegalovirus exposure and HLA in healthy donors. Trimming cost V 7 bases and J 8 bases; bases outside gene matches: 8. CDR3 length equals 13 residues. Germline V gene sequence: CDR1 MNHNS, CDR2 SASEGT. Primers included in the PCR were 60 Vbeta and 13 Jbeta primers. Some clones are missing from TCRdb's copy, which holds only in-frame ones; the method was immunoSEQ multiplex PCR. This sample's table has 150,000 to 200,000 clones. The genes are TRBV6-1 and TRBJ1-2; 9 bases are shared with TRBD1. Sequencing was carried out using PBMCs. This clonotype was sampled from a man aged 30-40 years in good health and CMV-seronegative. The CDR3 protein is CASNEGQGGGYTF. The CDR3 region has the DNA TGTGCCAGCAATGAGGGACAGGGAGGGGGCTACACCTTC.